This T cell receptor beta chain was documented in a study of cytomegalovirus exposure and HLA in healthy donors. Study-level findings and limits: Several top significant clusters appeared, in a later analysis, to be linked to common viral pathogens. Altogether, some 160 TCR beta chains were recorded as cytomegalovirus-associated. It was only CMV serostatus that was available as immune exposure information. Rates of TCR association differed by HLA locus in a later analysis, with DRB1 highest and HLA-C lowest.

The PCR was carried out with 60 Vbeta primers and 13 Jbeta primers. Method: immunoSEQ multiplex PCR; TCRdb's copy keeps in-frame clones and lacks some. The sample records over 90,000 clones, around 72% being singletons. Note on this clone: The target antigen is unknown.

Germline CDR1 is SGHDT and CDR2 is YYEEEE. With V trimmed by 4 bases and J by 0 bases, 11 bases remained unmatched. The CDR3 has 18 residues. Sequencing was done on a sample of PBMCs. The rearrangement links TRBV5-6 to TRBJ1-5; TRBD1 matches at 9 bases. This clonotype was sampled from a man aged 35 to 55 in good health and CMV-seronegative. The CDR3 sequence: CASSVGTGTGYSNQPQHF. The CDR3 nucleotides are TGTGCCAGCAGCGTGGGGACAGGGACGGGTTATAGCAATCAGCCCCAGCATTTT.